This T cell receptor (beta chain) was recorded in a study of radiation and T cells in renal cell carcinoma (dated by TCRdb to the early 2020s). Study-level background: A total of approximately 53 samples underwent TCR beta sequencing, made up of roughly 26 tumors and roughly 27 peripheral blood samples. The last blood draw happened 4 weeks after radiation, timed to coincide with nephrectomy. In the 40 to 60 samples combined, some 4,000,000 unique CDR3 nucleotide sequences were found, encoding 3,000,000 or so unique CDR3 amino acid sequences. What the research found in general, with its limitations: Tracking of blood repertoire dynamics stopped at less than five weeks after treatment, with no follow-up past that point. The single-armed trial design could not address effects of radiation dose or scheduling on the TCR repertoire. Because pretreatment tumor biopsies were not available, the baseline intratumoral presence of clonotypes could not be determined. An increase in top tumor clonotypes in blood was observed from baseline to 2 weeks post-radiation, followed by contraction by 4 weeks, which was taken to suggest transient expansion of tumor-resident clones.

In the paper's terms, the time point label means: blood 4 weeks post-SBRT, at nephrectomy. In the paper's terms, the treatment or condition label means: 15 Gy SBRT to primary tumor, nephrectomy 4 weeks later. The samples were obtained from a clinical trial, where primary renal cell carcinomas were treated with 15 Gy stereotactic body radiation therapy and then removed by nephrectomy 4 weeks afterward. To track tumor-enriched clonotypes, serial peripheral blood was sampled from radiation-treated patients at baseline and at 2 weeks and 4 weeks after SBRT. Every patient had renal cell carcinoma of clear cell pathology. Genomic DNA for TCR sequencing was prepared using the QIAamp DNA Blood Mini Kit (Qiagen). The analyses included just those samples that passed every quality control check. Following the manufacturer's recommendations, the immunoSEQ kit was used to generate TCR beta libraries from genomic DNA. For library preparation, a first multiplex PCR was performed with proprietary primers, followed by a second PCR in which unique barcodes were added, and bead cleanups were performed after each round. Each sample batch included a kit-provided positive control reaction and a negative control reaction. The final libraries were assessed on an Agilent 4200 TapeStation D1000 ScreenTape, pooled by volume, and quantified by qPCR. Sequencing ran on an Illumina NextSeq500 with a MidOutput 150-cycle cartridge, using 156 Read1 and 15 Index1 cycles with kit custom primers. The pooled library was loaded at around 0.98 pM, with a roughly 19% PhiX control spiked in. Turning to the authors' computational methods: Vendor-processed data were analyzed in R, and a clonotype was defined as all T cells sharing the same CDR3 nucleotide sequence. For clone abundance analyses, frequencies were normalized to the 10,000 most abundant clones in each sample. Before analysis, public T cell clones were removed, and these numbered fewer than five per sample on average. Tumor-enriched clonotypes and baseline blood-enriched clonotypes were defined as those with an abundance difference of at least 32-fold between compartments. A beta-binomial differential abundance model was used to identify clonotypes that were expanded or contracted between blood time points. The Baroni-Urbani and Buser coefficient was used to measure tumor-blood repertoire similarity, and groups were compared with two-tailed Wilcoxon tests in R. In TCRdb, the immuneACCESS table is reduced to in-frame sequences with V and J assigned. These tables do not hold every clone; where another copy was compared, an unresolved V gene accounts for under half, and the others remain unexplained. V and J calls and clone size follow that table, whereas D and trimming were derived from the DNA. The sample has about 140,000 clones on record, approximately 86% of them singletons. The ten largest clones represent 17% of the sample.

V lost 4 bases and J lost 10 bases; the stretch between them is 17 bases long. In the germline V gene, CDR1 corresponds to SGHNT and CDR2 to YENEEA. The CDR3 goes from the cysteine to the phenylalanine over 14 residues. The entry retains the CDR3 DNA only, 42 bases that are in frame from base 1. As to this clone: Its antigen is unknown. One base away there is no much larger clone; base qualities are not given.

In this chain, TRBV11-3 is recombined with TRBJ2-1, with TRBD2 tentatively as D gene (5 bases match). This clonotype originated in a woman aged 50 to 60 with renal cell carcinoma. The sample consisted of blood, taken from a patient whose treatment included radiotherapy and nephrectomy. The CDR3 here reads CASSSGRLPGEQFF. At the DNA level, the sequence is TGTGCCAGCAGCTCAGGACGCCTCCCGGGGGAGCAGTTCTTC.